One sample yielded the 9 T cell receptor beta chains listed below, sequenced in a study of control samples from healthy donors and cancer patients. The table came from immunoSEQ multiplex PCR; TCRdb's copy has only in-frame clones and leaves some out. Of roughly 130,000 clones listed, around nine tenths were seen once; the top ten hold 2% to 2.5%. The sample comprised blood. These TCRs come from a man aged 18 to 30 in good health.

The rearrangement links TRBV5-4 to TRBJ2-5, with D possibly matching TRBD2 (6 bases). From germline, CDR1 is SGHNT and CDR2 YYREEE (reference sequence). The CDR3 extends over 18 amino acids. Trimming cost V 3 bases and J 5 bases, with 26 bases left between them. The CDR3 protein is CASSSESTRRVRFETQYF. As DNA, the CDR3 is TGTGCCAGCAGCTCCGAATCAACACGGAGGGTACGATTCGAGACCCAGTACTTC.

V usage is TRBV19 and J usage is TRBJ2-1; D gene unclear. The germline V gene has CDR1 LNHDA and CDR2 SQIVND (reference sequence). The CDR3 extends over 13 amino acids. The ends were cut back, 7 bases at V and 0 bases at J, with 7 bases in the middle. This CDR3 is CASKEPSYNEQFF. The CDR3 nucleotides read TGTGCCAGTAAGGAGCCCTCCTACAATGAGCAGTTCTTC.

The table lists this clone with a count of one. This chain connects TRBV5-1 to TRBJ2-2; a possible D gene is TRBD1 (6 bases). This CDR3 has 15 amino acids. The V gene lost 2 bases and the J gene lost 3 bases, with 11 bases spanning the gap. Germline loops: CDR1 SGHRS, CDR2 YFSETQ. CDR3 residues: CASSFGTKDTGELFF. The CDR3, as DNA: TGCGCCAGCAGCTTTGGGACAAAGGACACCGGGGAGCTGTTTTTT.

This rearrangement joins TRBV28 to TRBJ2-2; unclear D gene. V lost 5 bases and J 6 bases, leaving 19 bases between the germline ends. CDR3 length: 16 amino acids. CDR1 and CDR2 (germline): MDHEN, SYDVKM. CDR3 DNA sequence: TGTGCCAGCAGTCCTTTAGACTGGGAAAAGGCCGGGGAGCTGTTTTTT. It specifies CASSPLDWEKAGELFF.

J is TRBJ2-1 and V is TRBV30, with a weak D call TRBD2 (5 bases). CDR3 length: 16 residues. CDR1 GTSNPN and CDR2 SVGIG come from the germline V gene (reference sequence). V shed 3 bases and J shed 0 bases, with 15 bases lying between them. Here the CDR3 reads CAWSEGSLASYNEQFF. CDR3 DNA sequence: TGTGCCTGGAGCGAGGGATCCCTTGCCTCCTACAATGAGCAGTTCTTC.

The chain employs TRBV13 and TRBJ1-1; D is possibly TRBD1 (6 bases). The CDR3 extends over 15 amino acids. V was shortened by 1 base and J by 3 bases, with 12 bases between the two germline ends. CDR1 and CDR2 (germline): PRHDT, FYEKMQ (reference sequence). The CDR3 sequence is CASSLDGGPDTEAFF. For the CDR3, the DNA is TGTGCCAGCAGCTTAGATGGGGGGCCAGACACTGAAGCTTTCTTT.

CDR3 residues: CASSVDTTGSDSPLHF. The CDR3 region has the DNA TGTGCCAGCAGCGTCGACACGACAGGGTCGGATTCACCCCTCCACTTT. The rearrangement uses TRBV9 and TRBJ1-6; the match to TRBD1 covers 7 bases. V lost 2 bases, J lost 8 bases, and 10 bases stayed unmatched. CDR3 length: 16 amino acids. Germline values: CDR1 SGDLS, CDR2 YYNGEE. Drawing the rest from reference TRBV9 and TRBJ1-6, the complete variable domain is DSGVTQTPKHLITATGQRVTLRCSPRSGDLSVYWYQQSLDQGLQFLIQYYNGEERAKGNILERFSAQQFPDLHSELNLSSLELGDSALYFCASSVDTTGSDSPLHFGNGTRLTVT.

The rearrangement uses TRBV5-6 and TRBJ2-3; D is tentatively TRBD1 or TRBD2 (5 bases each). The germline V and J ends were trimmed by 0 bases and 1 base, with 15 bases remaining between them. This CDR3 region has 17 residues. CDR1 is SGHDT, CDR2 YYEEEE, per germline. The CDR3 region has the DNA TGTGCCAGCAGCTTGGGGGGGAGACCCTACGGCACAGATACGCAGTATTTT. It specifies CASSLGGRPYGTDTQYF.

The CDR3 DNA reads TGCGCCAGCAGCCAACCCACACAGGGGCGTGGTGGCTACACCTTC. Residues: CASSQPTQGRGGYTF. This rearrangement joins TRBV4-1 to TRBJ1-2; TRBD1 matches 7 bases. Trimming at V came to 2 bases and at J to 7 bases, leaving 10 bases not matched to a gene. This CDR3 is 15 amino acids long. The germline gives CDR1 MGHRA, CDR2 YSYEKL.